The T cell receptor (beta chain) described here comes from a study of CD4 T cells in relation to SARS-CoV-2 and coronaviruses (dated by TCRdb to the early 2020s). A note on the overall study: In the ViraFEST assay, PBMCs were cultured with antigen for under eleven days, after which TCR beta CDR3s were sequenced to identify clonal expansions specific to the antigen. An HIV-1 Nef peptide pool or a no-peptide culture served as the negative reference condition. Shared crossreactive spike epitopes were mapped to their HLA restriction using patient-derived lymphoblastoid cell lines. At the level of individual TCR clonotypes, the study measured memory CD4+ T cell crossreactivity between SARS-CoV-2 spike protein and common cold coronavirus spike proteins. The Adaptive Biotechnologies TCR-sequencing kit was used to sequence samples from three pre-COVID donors and the naive versus memory experiments, while other data came from Illumina-based sequencing. A different, Illumina-based TCR-beta assay was used to sequence expansion assays from other donors in the study. Findings and caveats that apply to the study as a whole: Memory CD4+ clonotypes crossrecognizing SARS-CoV-2 and at least one common cold coronavirus spike were found in roughly 65% of donors. Pre-pandemic and post-infection samples were not both contributed by any donor, so tracing of the source of pre-existing responses was limited. Crossreactivity analysis was centred on spike protein, so crossreactivity against other viral proteins was not assessed. The study was constrained by small numbers of patients and of tested TCRs. Compared with monoreactive clones, crossreactive clones had significantly weaker SARS-CoV-2-driven expansion, a result consistent with antigenic imprinting.

The library was obtained by the immunoSEQ multiplex PCR assay. Per the authors' processing: Preprocessing removed nonproductive sequences and CDR3s not starting with C, not ending with F or W, or shorter than 7 amino acids. Antigen-specific clonotypes were called with the MANAFEST web app on the basis of expansion relative to the reference and to other culture wells. A clone was considered positive if the clone showed significant expansion compared with the reference culture in 2 of 3 replicate wells at an FDR below 0.05. To be called positive, a clone also had to show significant expansion compared with every other tandem well and an odds ratio greater than 5. CDR3 homology was measured as pairwise Levenshtein distance, computed with the stringdist R package after trimming three terminal residues from each end. TCRdb stores this immuneACCESS table with in-frame sequences only. Part of the clones is absent; in the studies checked, under half of the shortfall reflects unresolved V genes, and no reason is known for the rest. For V, J and clone size, that table is used; D and trimming come from the DNA. In this sample the table shows roughly 26,000 clones, 75% of which occur a single time. Jointly, the top ten make up approximately 12% of the sample.

Comments on this clone: The antigen it recognizes is unknown. Base qualities are not at hand, and no much larger clone is one base apart.

CD4+ T cells from unexposed donors were collected before the COVID-19 pandemic (2011-2018). Following 10 days of culture, the EasySep CD4+ T cell isolation kit was used to isolate CD4+ T cells. As far as cell numbers permitted, CD4+ T cells from unexposed donors were tested for reactivity against SARS-CoV-2 S and N as well as four spike pools from common cold coronaviruses. Each well received over 1.5 million PBMCs, cultured in IMDM supplemented with roughly 4.9% human AB serum and about 10 IU/ml IL-2. Half of the culture medium was replaced with fresh IL-2-containing medium on days 3 and 7. Each peptide culture condition was generally run in triplicate replicate wells. Leukapheresis product for the unexposed donors was purchased commercially. Ficoll-Paque PLUS gradient centrifugation was used to isolate PBMCs from leukapheresis product or whole blood. PBMCs were either used fresh in the expansion assay or cryopreserved at -140 degrees C. The QIAamp Micro DNA Kit was used to extract genomic DNA from the CD4+ T cells.

Trimming takes 4 bases from V and 4 bases from J, and the germline ends sit 13 bases apart. The CDR3 runs 14 residues from the cysteine to the phenylalanine. The kept DNA is CDR3 alone, 42 bases in frame from the first base. The germline V gene supplies CDR1 ENHRY and CDR2 SYGVKD. This receptor was taken from a human donor in good health. The receptor chain draws on TRBV10-3 and TRBJ2-5, with the D segment identity uncertain. Material: CD4+ T cells from PBMCs, cultured in vitro. CDR3 protein: CAISGGVSGETQYF. DNA sequence: TGTGCCATCAGTGGTGGGGTCTCCGGAGAGACCCAGTACTTC.